This TCR beta chain was captured in a study of blood T cell repertoires in COVID-19. Study processing details: The authors estimated nucleated cell counts from reference gene primer amplification. Assay: immunoSEQ multiplex PCR; the TCRdb copy retains only in-frame clones and omits some. V and J calls and clone size are copied from that table; D and trimming were computed from the DNA. The sample records about 480,000 clones, roughly 88% being singletons. Participants' reported clinical history set cohort assignment. The CDR3 has 16 amino acids. Trimming at V came to 8 bases and at J to 3 bases, leaving 13 bases not matched to a gene. CDR1 is MNHEY, CDR2 SMNVEV, per germline (reference sequence).

Material for sequencing was PBMCs or T cells enriched from blood (not recorded which). The receptor's source is a woman aged 40 to 50 who had recovered from COVID-19. The chain carries TRBV27 and TRBJ2-7; 10 bases are shared with TRBD2. The CDR3 spells CASGRLGTSAFYEQYF. In DNA, the CDR3 is TGTGCCAGCGGCCGACTTGGGACTAGCGCCTTCTACGAGCAGTACTTC.